Each of the 13 T cell receptor beta chains below was sequenced from the same sample in a study of cytomegalovirus exposure and HLA in healthy donors. 13 Jbeta primers and 60 Vbeta primers were used for the PCR. Here immunoSEQ multiplex PCR was the method, and the copy in TCRdb shows in-frame clones only, minus some. The table shows more than 90,000 clones, with 77% occurring only once. What was sequenced was PBMCs. Receptor source: a female donor in good health and CMV-seronegative.

This sequence joins TRBV19 and TRBJ1-1; D possibly corresponds to TRBD1 (5 bases). Germline V gene sequence: CDR1 LNHDA, CDR2 SQIVND (reference sequence). This CDR3 has 13 amino acids. V gave up 3 bases and J gave up 11 bases, with 16 bases separating them. The DNA of the CDR3 is TGTGCCAGTAGTATTGGGGCCGTCCCCGGGGCTTTCTTT. Amino acid sequence: CASSIGAVPGAFF.

The chain carries TRBV7-2 and TRBJ2-3; 12 bases fit TRBD2. The CDR3 spans 16 residues. Trimming removed 4 bases from V and 4 bases from J; junction bases left unmatched: 6. Germline-derived CDR1 and CDR2 are SGHTA and FQGNSA. The CDR3 loop is CASSWSSGRAADTQYF. CDR3 in DNA: TGTGCCAGCAGCTGGTCTAGCGGGAGGGCCGCAGATACGCAGTATTTT.

The chain carries TRBV19 and TRBJ1-1; D may be TRBD1 (5 bases). Germline CDR1 and CDR2: LNHDA and SQIVND (reference sequence). The V end was cut by 3 bases, the J end by 6 bases, with 17 bases between. The CDR3 extends over 15 amino acids. As DNA, the CDR3 is TGTGCCAGTAGTATCTCGGGGGTAACAACCCCTGAAGCTTTCTTT. Its protein is CASSISGVTTPEAFF.

The CDR3: CASSSGQMLYNEQFF. DNA for the CDR3: TGTGCCAGCAGCAGTGGACAGATGCTTTACAATGAGCAGTTCTTC. The rearrangement uses TRBV7-6 and TRBJ2-1, with D possibly TRBD1 on 6 matching bases. CDR3 length: 15 amino acids. Germline V gives CDR1 SGHVS, CDR2 FNYEAQ. Between the trimmed V and J ends, which lost 5 bases and 4 bases, there was a span of 15 bases. The complete variable domain, with remaining parts taken from reference TRBV7-6 and TRBJ2-1, reads GAGVSQSPRYKVTKRGQDVALRCDPISGHVSLYWYRQALGQGPEFLTYFNYEAQQDKSGLPNDRFSAERPEGSISTLTIQRTEQRDSAMYRCASSSGQMLYNEQFFGPGTRLTVL.

The chain links TRBV25-1 to TRBJ1-1; D is uncertain. The CDR3 runs 12 residues. Germline CDR1 is MGHDK and CDR2 is SYGVNS. Trimming cost V 8 bases and J 4 bases, with 11 bases left between them. The CDR3: CASARGSTEAFF. CDR3 nucleotide sequence: TGTGCCAGCGCCCGAGGGAGCACTGAAGCTTTCTTT.

This sequence joins TRBV19 and TRBJ2-3, with D possibly TRBD2 on 6 matching bases. The germline gives CDR1 LNHDA, CDR2 SQIVND (reference sequence). The CDR3 spans 15 residues. Trimming removed 6 bases from V and 4 bases from J, with 17 bases in between. Written as DNA, the CDR3 is TGTGCCAGTAGGACCGGGACTTTGAACGCAGATACGCAGTATTTT. Amino acid sequence: CASRTGTLNADTQYF.

The genes are TRBV19 and TRBJ1-5; no reliable D call. The germline V and J ends were trimmed by 4 bases and 0 bases, with 7 bases remaining between them. This CDR3 has 14 residues. Germline loops: CDR1 LNHDA, CDR2 SQIVND (reference sequence). CDR3 DNA: TGTGCCAGTAGTACCAGGTATAGCAATCAGCCCCAGCATTTT. Translating gives CASSTRYSNQPQHF.

The chain recombines TRBV9 with TRBJ2-1; 10 bases line up with TRBD2. This CDR3 is 16 amino acids long. Germline CDR1 SGDLS, CDR2 YYNGEE. J was trimmed by 3 bases and V by 0 bases; bases with no gene match: 3. For the CDR3, the DNA is TGTGCCAGCAGCGTAGAACTAGCGGGGAACTACAATGAGCAGTTCTTC. This codes for CASSVELAGNYNEQFF.

V is TRBV19 and J is TRBJ1-2; no clear D gene. The CDR3 extends over 15 amino acids. Germline-derived CDR1 and CDR2 are LNHDA and SQIVND (reference sequence). V lost 0 bases and J 4 bases, leaving 12 bases between the germline ends. The CDR3, as DNA: TGTGCCAGTAGTATAGATCGTGGGAGGTCCTATGGCTACACCTTC. Amino acids: CASSIDRGRSYGYTF.

The genes are TRBV18 and TRBJ2-7; TRBD1 matches at 8 bases. J gave up 3 bases and V 4 bases, and 8 bases lay outside the gene matches. The CDR3 covers 15 residues. CDR1 is KGHSH and CDR2 is LQKENI in the germline V gene. The CDR3 reads CASSLVTGQVYEQYF. The CDR3 nucleotides read TGTGCCAGCTCACTTGTAACGGGACAGGTCTACGAGCAGTACTTC.

The chain has TRBV5-6 and TRBJ2-2, with D possibly TRBD1 on 7 matching bases. The V and J ends lost 3 bases and 2 bases respectively, with 11 bases between them. Looked up from germline, CDR1 is SGHDT and CDR2 is YYEEEE. There are 15 residues in the CDR3. This CDR3 reads CASSSQGGNTGELFF. The CDR3 DNA reads as TGTGCCAGCAGCTCCCAGGGGGGAAACACCGGGGAGCTGTTTTTT.

This clone was detected only a few times. This rearrangement joins TRBV6-5 to TRBJ1-2, with unresolved D. There are 15 residues in the CDR3. Looked up from germline, CDR1 is MNHEY and CDR2 is SVGAGI. The V end lost 2 bases, the J end lost 0 bases, and 10 bases lay between the germline ends. In nucleotides, the CDR3 is TGTGCCAGCAGTTACCCCGGAGCCTCTAACTATGGCTACACCTTC. Translated: CASSYPGASNYGYTF.

The chain couples TRBV21-1 to TRBJ1-5; the D call of TRBD1 is as the table states it, not checked on the DNA. TRBV21-1 is noted as a pseudogene. The CDR3 consists of 17 residues. In DNA, the CDR3 is TGTGCCAGCAGCAGAGTGGACAGGGCCGACGTAACTCAGCCCCAGCATTTT. It is translated as CASSRVDRADVTQPQHF.